This T cell receptor (beta chain) was obtained from a study of CXCR3-negative and CXCR3-positive naive CD8 T cells. In the study overall: The study obtained 140 million or so TRB reads, about 1.5 +/- 0.3 million per library.

The TRB libraries of cDNA were built by UMI-labeled 5' RACE. TCRdb reprocessed the 5' RACE reads, keeping one entry per CDR3 protein, no DNA. With roughly 41,000 distinct CDR3 sequences in the sample, the ten largest clones hold 6.5% to 8.5%. The CDR3 has 15 amino acids. The germline CDR1 and CDR2 sequences are SQVTM and ANQGSEA. As for this clonotype: Its specificity is not known.

Overall study findings and caveats: The majority of assays used fresh PBMCs, and CXCR3 expression partially decreased after cryopreservation. TRBV-TRBJ usage matched between naive CXCR3-negative and CXCR3-positive cells but not between memory cells. Memory CD8+ cells had much lower diversity, and both naive subsets had comparably high diversity.

The rearrangement uses TRBV29-1 and TRBJ2-5; the TCRdb call, TRBD2, lacks DNA for checking. What was sequenced was memory CD8+ T cells from blood. This receptor was obtained from a human donor in good health. Some clones in this sample may be carry-over from other donors' samples. CDR3 sequence reads: CSVGRTSPQGETQYF.